Listed below are T cell receptor beta chains from one sample, sequenced in a study of cytomegalovirus exposure and HLA in healthy donors. Libraries were prepared by immunoSEQ multiplex PCR; TCRdb keeps only in-frame clonotypes and omits some of them. The sample records about 150,000 clones, roughly 80% being singletons. Material for sequencing was PBMCs. Receptors originate from a young man in good health and CMV-seropositive. Each CDR3 is given with its conserved first and last residue. Fields, in order: CDR3 protein, V gene, J gene.

CACSGRYYNEQFF	TRBV30	TRBJ2-1
CASSPLAGVLYEQYF	TRBV27	NA
CASSLNPGGGNEQFF	TRBV28	TRBJ2-1
CASSITGQPQHF	TRBV19	TRBJ1-5
CASSPTLAGTDKNIQYF	TRBV7-9	TRBJ2-4
CASSAGTGGSPYNEQFF	TRBV5-4	TRBJ2-1
CASSIDLGGGYEQYF	TRBV19	TRBJ2-7
CASSSRSTYEQYF	TRBV6-6	TRBJ2-7
CASKGGFETQYF	TRBV28	TRBJ2-5
CASSSHRTYEQYF	TRBV2	TRBJ2-7
CASSSGLGVNTEAFF	TRBV7-9	TRBJ1-1
CASSLGEGGYEQYF	TRBV5-4	TRBJ2-7
CAWSREGYEQFF	TRBV30	TRBJ2-1
CATSIQNTEAFF	TRBV15	TRBJ1-1
CAWSGTSGWETQYF	TRBV30	TRBJ2-5
CASSIKLADYEQYF	TRBV19	TRBJ2-7
CAWSPNRGALSGANVLTF	TRBV30	TRBJ2-6
CASNQQGAVTEAFF	TRBV19	TRBJ1-1
CASSLGRMDAALF	TRBV11-2	TRBJ2-1
CASSNRDRGLSEQYF	TRBV27	NA
CSAQDGNTEAFF	TRBV29-1	TRBJ1-1
CAWKGGEQFF	TRBV30	TRBJ2-1
CASSEAGPGNGELFF	TRBV6-1	TRBJ2-2
CASKPTGAGYGYTF	TRBV19	TRBJ1-2
CSSSSDSSYEQYF	TRBV7-9	TRBJ2-7
CASSLGRHTGGDGGQFF	TRBV7-9	TRBJ2-1
CASSFFATGGKDYTF	TRBV28	TRBJ1-2
CASSLYWGVEQYF	TRBV27	TRBJ2-7
CAWSRLADYEQYF	TRBV30	TRBJ2-7
CASSVVPGEAGGRETQYF	TRBV9	TRBJ2-5
CASNPRGGRADTQYF	TRBV9	TRBJ2-3
CASSQPDRELNTIYF	TRBV4-2	TRBJ1-3
CASSPNTDTQYF	TRBV6-5	TRBJ2-3
CASRPGTDTQYF	TRBV6-6	TRBJ2-3
CASLTDTEVNEQFF	TRBV28	TRBJ2-1
CASREEGGDYGYTF	TRBV6-1	TRBJ1-2
CASRKGQENEKLFF	TRBV2	TRBJ1-4
CASSFDRTLNTEAFF	TRBV27	TRBJ1-1
CASSYGRLEQYF	TRBV28	TRBJ2-7
CASRFGLAGAETQYF	TRBV28	TRBJ2-5
CASSRDSLTYNEQFF	TRBV7-7	TRBJ2-1
CASSVQGQIEQYF	TRBV6-1	TRBJ2-7
CSVGTPSSYEQYF	TRBV29-1	NA
CASSIGASFQYF	TRBV19	TRBJ2-4
CASSEPPGTHYEKLFF	TRBV6-1	TRBJ1-4
CASSPGRSGEETQYF	TRBV18	TRBJ2-5
CASSAPGGVNYGYTF	TRBV6-4	TRBJ1-2
CASSLATGLSGNTIYF	TRBV7-2	TRBJ1-3
CARGGVRDRGQANEKLFF	TRBV7-8	TRBJ1-4
CASSVLEAAETQYF	TRBV9	TRBJ2-5